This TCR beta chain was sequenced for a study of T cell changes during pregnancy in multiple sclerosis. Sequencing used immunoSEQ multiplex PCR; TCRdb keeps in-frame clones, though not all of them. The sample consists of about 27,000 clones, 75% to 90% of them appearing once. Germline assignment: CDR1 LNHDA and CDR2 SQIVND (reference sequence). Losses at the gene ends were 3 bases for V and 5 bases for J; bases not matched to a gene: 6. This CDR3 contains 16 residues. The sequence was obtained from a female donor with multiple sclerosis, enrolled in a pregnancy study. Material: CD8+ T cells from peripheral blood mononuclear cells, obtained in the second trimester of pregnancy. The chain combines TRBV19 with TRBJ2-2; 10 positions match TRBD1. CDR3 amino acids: CASSMPGQGKTGELFF. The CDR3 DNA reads TGTGCCAGTAGTATGCCGGGACAGGGGAAAACCGGGGAGCTGTTTTTT. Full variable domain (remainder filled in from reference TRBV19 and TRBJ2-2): DGGITQSPKYLFRKEGQNVTLSCEQNLNHDAMYWYRQDPGQGLRLIYYSQIVNDFQKGDIAEGYSVSREKKESFPLTVTSAQKNPTAFYLCASSMPGQGKTGELFFGEGSRLTVL.